This TCR beta chain originates from a study of T cell repertoires in cytomegalovirus infection. Germline CDR1 and CDR2: LGHDT and YNNKEL (reference sequence). With 7 bases removed from V and 4 bases from J, the gap between germline ends came to 22 bases. CDR3 length equals 16 residues. TCRdb analysed the reads with MiXCR anew, one entry per CDR3 protein. The table shows around 280,000 distinct CDR3 sequences, with 12% to 15% occurring only once. Sequencing used PBMCs. This sequence originates from a human donor in good health (CMV status not recorded). Some clones in this sample may be carry-over from other donors' samples. The V call is TRBV3-1, the J call TRBJ2-5, with a tentative D call TRBD1 (7 bases). The CDR3 region has the DNA TGTGCCAGCAAGAAGGAGGGACAGCGACCAGGAGAGACCCAGTACTTC. Its protein product is CASKKEGQRPGETQYF.